This T cell receptor (beta chain) was captured in a study of blood T cell repertoires in COVID-19. Sequencing was performed with immunoSEQ multiplex PCR; in TCRdb, only in-frame clones are kept and a portion is missing. Of about 81,000 clones detected, over 65% appear once; the ten largest clones hold 13% to 15%. Unmatched junction bases numbered 8, after V lost 9 bases and J lost 7 bases. The CDR3 is 14 amino acids. Germline V gene lookup returns CDR1 LNHDA and CDR2 SQIVND (reference sequence). V gene TRBV19 combines with J gene TRBJ2-2, with 10 positions matching TRBD2. Sequencing was performed on peripheral blood. The sequence was obtained from a woman in her 70s with acute or convalescent COVID-19. CDR3 amino acids: CASRTSGDYGELFF. The CDR3 nucleotides read TGTGCCAGCAGGACTAGCGGTGACTACGGGGAGCTGTTTTTT.